The 25 T cell receptor beta chains presented below share a single source sample, sequenced in a study of cytomegalovirus exposure and HLA in healthy donors. Amplification used 60 Vbeta primers and 13 Jbeta primers. The repertoire was sequenced with immunoSEQ multiplex PCR; TCRdb's copy has only in-frame clones and lacks some. The table records 90,000 to 130,000 clones, roughly 68% of them present only once. Sequenced input: PBMCs. All receptors come from a woman in her thirties in good health and CMV-seronegative.

This clone was seen only a few times. The rearrangement uses TRBV7-8 and TRBJ2-7; 7 nucleotides line up with TRBD1. The CDR3 has 14 residues. Germline loops: CDR1 SGHVS, CDR2 FQNEAQ. The junction had 10 bases not matched to a gene; V was cut back by 7 bases and J by 4 bases. CDR3 residues: CASTAGTDLYEQYF. DNA for the CDR3: TGTGCCAGCACCGCCGGGACAGATCTGTACGAGCAGTACTTC.

This clone appeared once. The chain uses TRBV7-8 and TRBJ1-1; D possibly corresponds to TRBD1 (6 bases). CDR1 is SGHVS and CDR2 is FQNEAQ in the germline V gene. V was trimmed by 5 bases and J by 4 bases, leaving 14 bases between them. This CDR3 is 14 amino acids long. The CDR3 region is CASSPEGQLTEAFF. CDR3 bases: TGTGCCAGCAGCCCTGAAGGACAGCTCACTGAAGCTTTCTTT.

This sequence joins TRBV19 and TRBJ1-5; D is undetermined. With 6 bases removed from V and 7 bases from J, the gap between germline ends came to 10 bases. The germline V gene has CDR1 LNHDA and CDR2 SQIVND (reference sequence). The CDR3 spans 12 residues. The chain's CDR3 is CASRGSSQPQHF. DNA of the CDR3: TGTGCCAGTAGGGGTAGTAGCCAGCCCCAGCATTTT.

This chain links TRBV2 with TRBJ2-7; 11 bases line up with TRBD1. The CDR3 contains 15 residues. Germline trimming cut 6 bases from V and 1 base from J; bases unmatched to any gene: 5. Germline assignment: CDR1 SNHLY and CDR2 FYNNEI. The chain's CDR3 is CASRDGTGGSYEQYF. CDR3 coding DNA: TGTGCCAGCAGGGATGGGACAGGGGGATCCTACGAGCAGTACTTC.

The chain joins TRBV5-6 to TRBJ2-7; a possible D gene is TRBD1 (5 bases). This CDR3 region has 15 residues. The V end was cut by 4 bases, the J end by 0 bases, with 14 bases between. Germline assignment: CDR1 SGHDT and CDR2 YYEEEE. The CDR3 spells CASSGQTGSSYEQYF. The CDR3 DNA reads as TGTGCCAGCAGCGGGCAAACAGGTAGCTCCTACGAGCAGTACTTC.

The chain combines TRBV7-8 with TRBJ1-1, with D unclear. V was trimmed by 1 base and J by 4 bases, leaving 7 bases between them. This CDR3 is built from 13 residues. Germline-derived CDR1 and CDR2 are SGHVS and FQNEAQ. CDR3 in DNA: TGTGCCAGCAGCTTAGGACTGGGCACTGAAGCTTTCTTT. Translated, it gives CASSLGLGTEAFF.

This sequence joins TRBV6-5 and TRBJ1-1; D remains unclear. The germline gives CDR1 MNHEY, CDR2 SVGAGI. Trimming stripped 5 bases from V and 0 bases from J, with 10 bases between. CDR3 length equals 14 residues. The CDR3 DNA sequence: TGTGCCAGCAGTAGGGAGAACATGAACACTGAAGCTTTCTTT. Translated, it gives CASSRENMNTEAFF.

This chain links TRBV5-6 with TRBJ1-6, with 11 bases lining up with TRBD1. The CDR3 totals 15 residues. Germline lookup yields CDR1 SGHDT and CDR2 YYEEEE. Unmatched junction bases numbered 6, after V lost 3 bases and J lost 10 bases. The CDR3 sequence is CASSWGTGGGSPLHF. CDR3 sequence (DNA): TGTGCCAGCAGCTGGGGGACAGGGGGGGGATCACCCCTCCACTTT.

This sequence joins TRBV5-6 and TRBJ2-4, with 9 nucleotides matching TRBD1. Trimming removed 3 bases from V and 2 bases from J; junction bases left unmatched: 6. The CDR3 sequence is 16 residues long. The V gene's germline CDR1 is SGHDT and CDR2 YYEEEE. CDR3 residues: CASSWGQGKTKNIQYF. CDR3 sequence (DNA): TGTGCCAGCAGCTGGGGACAGGGCAAAACCAAAAACATTCAGTACTTC.

This clone has more than one count but fewer than ten. This rearrangement joins TRBV7-9 to TRBJ2-1, with TRBD2 as a possible D gene (6 bases). The length of the CDR3 is 13 residues. Deletions cut 1 base from V and 8 bases from J, with 9 bases between. The germline V gene encodes CDR1 SEHNR and CDR2 FQNEAQ (reference sequence). CDR3 protein: CASSLVGGHEQFF. The CDR3 DNA follows: TGTGCCAGCAGCTTAGTCGGGGGACATGAGCAGTTCTTC.

The chain employs TRBV19 and TRBJ1-2; no reliable D call. Germline V lookup: CDR1 LNHDA, CDR2 SQIVND (reference sequence). The CDR3 consists of 13 residues. Trimming left V 5 bases short and J 4 bases short, with 11 bases between. The CDR3 DNA is TGTGCCAGTAGTCCCCCAGAATCCTATGGCTACACCTTC. Translating gives CASSPPESYGYTF.

V is TRBV9 and J is TRBJ2-7, with a weak D call TRBD1 (6 bases). The CDR3 runs to 14 residues. Germline V gives CDR1 SGDLS, CDR2 YYNGEE. V dropped 3 bases and J dropped 1 base, with 11 bases sitting between them. CDR3 in DNA: TGTGCCAGCAGCGCAGGACAGAGGTCCTACGAGCAGTACTTC. Protein sequence: CASSAGQRSYEQYF.

The table lists this clone with a few counts. The rearrangement joins TRBV10-1 to TRBJ2-3, with a tentative D call TRBD2 (5 bases). The CDR3 covers 16 residues. Looked up from germline, CDR1 is WNHNN and CDR2 is SYGVQD (reference sequence). V lost 0 bases and J lost 3, with 13 bases in between. CDR3 amino acids: CASSESRGERTDTQYF. As DNA, the CDR3 is TGCGCCAGCAGTGAGTCTCGGGGAGAGAGAACAGATACGCAGTATTTT.

This clone was detected once. This sequence joins TRBV7-9 and TRBJ1-1; a possible D gene is TRBD1 (6 bases). Trimming took 6 bases from V and 1 from J, leaving 9 bases between them. Germline lookup yields CDR1 SEHNR and CDR2 FQNEAQ (reference sequence). This CDR3 contains 13 residues. Here the CDR3 reads CASSYRENTEAFF. CDR3 in DNA: TGTGCCAGCAGTTACAGGGAGAACACTGAAGCTTTCTTT.

The rearrangement joins TRBV10-3 to TRBJ1-1; D possibly corresponds to TRBD1 (5 bases). V was cut by 8 bases and J by 11 bases, with 24 bases left in between. Germline V gene lookup returns CDR1 ENHRY and CDR2 SYGVKD. The CDR3 has 14 residues. The CDR3 nucleotides read TGTGCCATCCATCATGATGCGGGGACCTCTGGTGCTTTCTTT. Protein: CAIHHDAGTSGAFF.

This clone is medium-sized by share. This chain connects TRBV6-1 to TRBJ2-1, with TRBD2 identical over 13 bases. Germline CDR1 MNHNS, CDR2 SASEGT. V gave up 1 base and J gave up 6 bases; unmatched junction bases: 0. This CDR3 contains 15 residues. Here the CDR3 reads CASSEGTSGSNEQFF. The CDR3 DNA sequence: TGTGCCAGCAGTGAAGGGACTAGCGGGAGCAATGAGCAGTTCTTC.

The chain links TRBV6-1 to TRBJ1-2; TRBD1 matches 9 bases. Germline assignment: CDR1 MNHNS and CDR2 SASEGT. The CDR3 has 17 residues. The ends lost 1 base at V and 5 bases at J; junction bases unmatched: 11. The CDR3: CASSEDFSGQGKYGYTF. In DNA form, the CDR3 reads TGTGCCAGCAGTGAAGACTTTTCGGGACAGGGAAAGTATGGCTACACCTTC.

The chain combines TRBV28 with TRBJ2-7, with 11 bases aligning to TRBD1. Per the germline V gene, CDR1 is MDHEN and CDR2 is SYDVKM. CDR3 size: 15 residues. V lost 4 bases and J lost 3; bases outside the gene matches: 5. The CDR3 is CASSSTGTGGYEQYF. The CDR3 DNA sequence: TGTGCCAGCAGTTCCACCGGGACAGGGGGCTACGAGCAGTACTTC.

The V and J genes are TRBV6-4 and TRBJ1-1; 7 bases are shared with TRBD1. CDR3 length: 13 residues. V dropped 6 bases and J dropped 0; count of bases not matched to a gene: 1. CDR1 MRHNA and CDR2 SNTAGT come from the germline V gene. The CDR3, as DNA: TGTGCCAGCAGACAGGGGTTGAACACTGAAGCTTTCTTT. This sequence encodes CASRQGLNTEAFF.

The genes are TRBV7-9 and TRBJ1-5; TRBD1 is a possible D gene (5 bases). V dropped 5 bases and J dropped 4 bases, with 21 bases sitting between them. Per the germline V gene, CDR1 is SEHNR and CDR2 is FQNEAQ (reference sequence). The CDR3 totals 17 residues. CDR3 amino acids: CASSGGETVRGNQPQHF. The CDR3 DNA follows: TGTGCCAGCAGCGGGGGGGAGACCGTTCGGGGGAATCAGCCCCAGCATTTT.

This rearrangement joins TRBV6-6 to TRBJ1-1, with D tentatively TRBD1 (5 bases). Deletions cut 2 bases from V and 0 bases from J, with 13 bases between. The length of the CDR3 is 16 residues. The germline V gene encodes CDR1 MNHNY and CDR2 SVGAGI (reference sequence). CDR3 protein: CASSYPIDRLNTEAFF. In DNA form, the CDR3 reads TGTGCCAGCAGTTACCCGATCGACAGATTGAACACTGAAGCTTTCTTT.

The CDR3 loop is CASSLTGNYGYTF. CDR3 sequence (DNA): TGTGCCAGCAGTTTGACAGGGAACTATGGCTACACCTTC. This chain links TRBV28 with TRBJ1-2, with TRBD1 identical over 7 bases. V dropped 3 bases and J dropped 2; count of bases not matched to a gene: 0. The germline gives CDR1 MDHEN, CDR2 SYDVKM. There are 13 residues in the CDR3.

This clone was seen once. The genes are TRBV13 and TRBJ1-6, with a possible D match to TRBD1 (5 bases). Deletions cut 0 bases from V and 13 bases from J, with 13 bases between. The CDR3 spans 14 residues. Germline V gene sequence: CDR1 PRHDT, CDR2 FYEKMQ (reference sequence). The DNA for the CDR3 is TGTGCCAGCAGCTTAGGACAGCCCAGGGCTCCCCTCCACTTT. This encodes CASSLGQPRAPLHF.

The count of this clone is one. This chain connects TRBV5-1 to TRBJ2-3; D might be TRBD1 (5 bases). The germline V gene has CDR1 SGHRS and CDR2 YFSETQ. The V gene lost 5 bases and the J gene lost 2 bases, with 15 bases spanning the gap. The CDR3 runs to 15 residues. CDR3 protein: CASSVPRADTDTQYF. The CDR3 bases are TGCGCCAGCAGTGTTCCCAGGGCTGACACAGATACGCAGTATTTT.

V and J are TRBV27 and TRBJ1-5; 7 bases align to TRBD1. The length of the CDR3 is 17 residues. Germline CDR1 and CDR2: MNHEY and SMNVEV (reference sequence). The V gene end was trimmed by 0 bases and the J gene end by 5 bases; junction bases not matched to a gene: 10. CDR3 protein: CASSLSFRGTYYQPQHF. The CDR3 DNA is TGTGCCAGCAGTTTATCGTTCAGGGGGACATACTATCAGCCCCAGCATTTT.